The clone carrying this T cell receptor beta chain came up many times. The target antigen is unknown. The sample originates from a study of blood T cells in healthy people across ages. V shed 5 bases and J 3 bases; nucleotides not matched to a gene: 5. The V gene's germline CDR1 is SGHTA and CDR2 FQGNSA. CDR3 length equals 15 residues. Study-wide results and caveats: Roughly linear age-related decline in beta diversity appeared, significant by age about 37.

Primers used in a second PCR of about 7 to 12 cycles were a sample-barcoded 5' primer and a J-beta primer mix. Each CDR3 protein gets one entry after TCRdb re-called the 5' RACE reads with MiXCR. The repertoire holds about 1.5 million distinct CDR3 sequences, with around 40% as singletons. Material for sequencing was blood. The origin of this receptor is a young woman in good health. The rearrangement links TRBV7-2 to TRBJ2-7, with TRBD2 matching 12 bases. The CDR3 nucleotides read TGTGCCAGCAGCCTAGGGACTAGCGGGTTCTACGAGCAGTACTTC. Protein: CASSLGTSGFYEQYF.